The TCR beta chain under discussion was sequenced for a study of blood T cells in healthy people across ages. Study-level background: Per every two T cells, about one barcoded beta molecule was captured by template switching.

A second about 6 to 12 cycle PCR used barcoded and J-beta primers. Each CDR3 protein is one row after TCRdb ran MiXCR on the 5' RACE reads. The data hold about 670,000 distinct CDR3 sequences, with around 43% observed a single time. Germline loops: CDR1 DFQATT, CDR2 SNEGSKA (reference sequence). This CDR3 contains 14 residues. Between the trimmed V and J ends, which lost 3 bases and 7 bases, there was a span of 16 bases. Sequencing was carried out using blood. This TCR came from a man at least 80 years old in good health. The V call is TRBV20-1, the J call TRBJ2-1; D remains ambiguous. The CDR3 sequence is CSASLPAKRNEQFF. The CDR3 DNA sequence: TGCAGTGCTAGTCTCCCCGCGAAACGGAATGAGCAGTTCTTC.